These T cell receptor beta chains were read from a single sample in a study of PD-1 blockade in mismatch repair-deficient tumors. Sequencing was performed with immunoSEQ multiplex PCR; in TCRdb, only in-frame clones are kept and a portion is missing. The sample includes around 110,000 clones, more than 60% of them seen just once. Here the sequenced sample was peripheral blood, taken approximately 60 weeks after starting pembrolizumab. Source of these receptors: an adult with mismatch repair-deficient cancer. Each CDR3 is given with its conserved first and last residue. Fields, in order: clone size, J gene, D gene, V gene, CDR3 DNA, CDR3 protein. A D gene is named only where the DNA matches it firmly. Size is stated for part of the rows, as once, few or many counts, or as a class when the clone is expanded.

>once|TRBJ2-2|-|TRBV18
TGTGCCAGCTCAATGAGATGGGTAACCGGATCCACCGGGGAGCTGTTTTTT
CASSMRWVTGSTGELFF
>-|TRBJ2-1|-|TRBV5-1
TGCGCCAGCAGCCGCGGACAGGGAGCCGGGGGGGACAATGAGCAGTTCTTC
CASSRGQGAGGDNEQFF
>once|TRBJ1-4|-|TRBV5-5
TGTGCCAGCAGCCACGGCCTTGCAACTAATGAAAAACTGTTTTTT
CASSHGLATNEKLFF
>-|TRBJ1-1|-|TRBV11-3
TGTGCCAGCAGCTCCTGGGGGGCTGGGAACACTGAAGCTTTCTTT
CASSSWGAGNTEAFF
>-|TRBJ2-7|-|TRBV6-6
TGTGCCAGCAGTTACCAGGGGGAGGGCCGCGAGCAGTACTTC
CASSYQGEGREQYF
>-|TRBJ1-5|-|TRBV7-2
TGTGCCAGCAGCAACCCCCGAGGGGCAGGGGGCAATCAGCCCCAGCATTTT
CASSNPRGAGGNQPQHF
>few|TRBJ2-5|TRBD1|TRBV7-9
TGTGCCAGCAGCCCCCAAGGGCAGGGGGCAGTTGGGGAGACCCAGTACTTC
CASSPQGQGAVGETQYF
>few|TRBJ2-7|-|TRBV7-9
TGTGCCAGCAGCTCGCATCAGGGTACCTACGAGCAGTACTTC
CASSSHQGTYEQYF
>-|TRBJ2-7|TRBD1|TRBV5-1
TGCGCCAGCAGCGAAGCCGGGACAGGGTGGTACGAGCAGTACTTC
CASSEAGTGWYEQYF
>-|TRBJ2-2|-|TRBV7-9
TGTGCCAGCAGCCCCCGACAGGAGTACACCGGGGAGCTGTTTTTT
CASSPRQEYTGELFF